This T cell receptor (beta chain) came from a study of T cell repertoires in cytomegalovirus infection. Only a few counts were recorded for this clonotype. Its antigen is as yet unknown. The CDR3 runs to 14 residues. Losses at the gene ends were 0 bases for V and 6 bases for J; bases not matched to a gene: 2. General study results and limits: The ex vivo response showed dominance by HLA-C-restricted CMV-specific TCR beta clonotypes.

TCRdb reprocessed the reads via MiXCR and lists one record per CDR3 protein. The table lists some 310,000 distinct CDR3 sequences, roughly 25% of them singletons. The clonotype comes from a human donor in good health (CMV status not recorded). Some clones in this sample may be carry-over from other donors' samples. The chain combines TRBV12-3 or TRBV12-4 with TRBJ1-5; 7 nucleotides match TRBD1. Here the sequenced sample was cultured PBMCs, taken from culture after CMV antigen stimulation. The CDR3 coding sequence is TGTGCCAGCAGTTTAGCAGGGGGCGGTCAGCCCCAGCATTTT. Translation gives CASSLAGGGQPQHF.